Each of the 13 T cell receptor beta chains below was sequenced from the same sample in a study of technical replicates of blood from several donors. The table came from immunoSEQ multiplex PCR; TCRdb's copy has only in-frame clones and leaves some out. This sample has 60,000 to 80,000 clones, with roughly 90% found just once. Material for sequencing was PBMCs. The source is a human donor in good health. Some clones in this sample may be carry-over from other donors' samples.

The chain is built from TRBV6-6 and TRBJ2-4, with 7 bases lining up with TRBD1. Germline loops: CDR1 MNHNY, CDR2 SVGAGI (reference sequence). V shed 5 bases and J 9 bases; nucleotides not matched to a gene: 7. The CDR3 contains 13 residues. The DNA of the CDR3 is TGTGCCAGCAGTCCCGACAGGGCTGGCATTCAGTACTTC. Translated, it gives CASSPDRAGIQYF.

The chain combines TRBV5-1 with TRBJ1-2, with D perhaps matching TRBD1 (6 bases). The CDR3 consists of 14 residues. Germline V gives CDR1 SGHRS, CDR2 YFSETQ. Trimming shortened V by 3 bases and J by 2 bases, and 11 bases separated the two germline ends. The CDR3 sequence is CASSWGTPNYGYTF. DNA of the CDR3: TGCGCCAGCAGCTGGGGGACACCAAACTATGGCTACACCTTC.

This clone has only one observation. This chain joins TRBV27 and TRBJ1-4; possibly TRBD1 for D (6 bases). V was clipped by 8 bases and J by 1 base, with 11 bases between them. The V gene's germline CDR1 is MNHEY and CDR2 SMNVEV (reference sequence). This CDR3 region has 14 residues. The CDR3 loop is CASREQGTNEKLFF. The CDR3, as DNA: TGTGCCAGCCGCGAACAGGGAACTAATGAAAAACTGTTTTTT.

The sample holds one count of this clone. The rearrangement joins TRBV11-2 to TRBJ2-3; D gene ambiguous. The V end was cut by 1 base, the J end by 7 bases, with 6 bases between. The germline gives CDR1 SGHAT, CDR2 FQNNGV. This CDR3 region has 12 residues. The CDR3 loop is CASSLAGYTQYF. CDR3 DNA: TGTGCCAGCAGCTTAGCGGGTTATACGCAGTATTTT.

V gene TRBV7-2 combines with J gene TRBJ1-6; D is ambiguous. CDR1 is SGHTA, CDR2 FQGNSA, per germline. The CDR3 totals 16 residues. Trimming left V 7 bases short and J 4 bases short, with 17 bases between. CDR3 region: CASNPGSESYNSPLHF. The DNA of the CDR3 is TGTGCCAGCAACCCTGGTTCCGAGAGTTATAATTCACCCCTCCACTTT.

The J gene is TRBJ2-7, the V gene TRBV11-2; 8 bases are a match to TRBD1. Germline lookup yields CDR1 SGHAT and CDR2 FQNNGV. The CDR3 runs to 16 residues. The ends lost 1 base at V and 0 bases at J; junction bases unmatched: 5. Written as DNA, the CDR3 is TGTGCCAGCAGCTTAGCGGGACAGGCCCACTCCTACGAGCAGTACTTC. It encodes CASSLAGQAHSYEQYF.

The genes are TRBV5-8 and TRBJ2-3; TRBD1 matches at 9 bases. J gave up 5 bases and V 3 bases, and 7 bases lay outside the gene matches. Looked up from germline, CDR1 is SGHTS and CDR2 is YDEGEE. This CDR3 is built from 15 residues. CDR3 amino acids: CASSSYRGPGDTQYF. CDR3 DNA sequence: TGTGCCAGCAGCTCCTACAGGGGGCCGGGAGATACGCAGTATTTT.

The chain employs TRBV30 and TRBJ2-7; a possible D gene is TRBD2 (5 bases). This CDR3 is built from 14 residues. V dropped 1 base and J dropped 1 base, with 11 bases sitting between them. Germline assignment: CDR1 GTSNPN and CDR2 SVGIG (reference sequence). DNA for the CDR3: TGTGCCTGGAGTGACGGCACGGGATCCTACGAGCAGTACTTC. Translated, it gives CAWSDGTGSYEQYF.

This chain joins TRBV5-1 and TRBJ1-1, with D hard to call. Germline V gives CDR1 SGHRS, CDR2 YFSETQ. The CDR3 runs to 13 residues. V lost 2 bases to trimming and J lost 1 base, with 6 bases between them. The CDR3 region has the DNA TGCGCCAGCAGCTTTGAGAGGAACACTGAAGCTTTCTTT. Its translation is CASSFERNTEAFF.

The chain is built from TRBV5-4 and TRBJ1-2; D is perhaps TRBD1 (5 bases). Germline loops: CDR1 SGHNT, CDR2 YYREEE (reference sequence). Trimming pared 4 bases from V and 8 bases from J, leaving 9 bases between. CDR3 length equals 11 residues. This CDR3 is CASSAGRGYTF. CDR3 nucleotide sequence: TGTGCCAGCAGCGCGGGGCGCGGCTACACCTTC. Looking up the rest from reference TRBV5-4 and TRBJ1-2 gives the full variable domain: ETGVTQSPTHLIKTRGQQVTLRCSSQSGHNTVSWYQQALGQGPQFIFQYYREEENGRGNFPPRFSGLQFPNYSSELNVNALELDDSALYLCASSAGRGYTFGSGTRLTVV.

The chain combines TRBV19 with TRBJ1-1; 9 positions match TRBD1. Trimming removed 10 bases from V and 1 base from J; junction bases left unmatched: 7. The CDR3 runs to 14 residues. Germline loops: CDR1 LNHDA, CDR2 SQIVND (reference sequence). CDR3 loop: CATTGGNRNTEAFF. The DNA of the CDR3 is TGTGCCACCACAGGGGGCAATCGGAACACTGAAGCTTTCTTT.

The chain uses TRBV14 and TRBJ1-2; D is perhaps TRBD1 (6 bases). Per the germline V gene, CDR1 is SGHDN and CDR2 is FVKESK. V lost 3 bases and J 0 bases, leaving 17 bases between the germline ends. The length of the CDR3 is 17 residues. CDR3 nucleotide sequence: TGTGCCAGCAGCCAGATTATACCGGGACACCCTAACTATGGCTACACCTTC. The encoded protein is CASSQIIPGHPNYGYTF.

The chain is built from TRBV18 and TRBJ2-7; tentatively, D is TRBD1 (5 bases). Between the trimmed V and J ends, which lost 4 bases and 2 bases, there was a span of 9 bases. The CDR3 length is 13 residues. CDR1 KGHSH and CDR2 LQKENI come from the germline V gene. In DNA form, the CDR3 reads TGTGCCAGCTCACAGACAGACACCTACGAGCAGTACTTC. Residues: CASSQTDTYEQYF. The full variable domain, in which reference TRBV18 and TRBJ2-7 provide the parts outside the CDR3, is NAGVMQNPRHLVRRRGQEARLRCSPMKGHSHVYWYRQLPEEGLKFMVYLQKENIIDESGMPKERFSAEFPKEGPSILRIQQVVRGDSAAYFCASSQTDTYEQYFGPGTRLTVT.